This TCR beta chain was profiled in a study of blood T cell repertoires in COVID-19. Overall study: Spain, Italy and the United States supplied samples that represented acute and convalescent COVID-19. PBMCs, B-cell-depleted T cells, or T cells provided the cDNA or gDNA that made up the material.

How the authors handled the data: Quantification of nucleated cells was approximated via reference gene primer amplification. The protocol was immunoSEQ multiplex PCR, while the TCRdb copy is restricted to in-frame clones and leaves out a portion. From that table come the V and J calls and clone size; the DNA was used to work out D and trimming. The table lists around 140,000 clones, 88% of them singletons, with about 2% in the top ten. V was trimmed by 1 base and J by 7 bases, leaving 7 bases between them. There are 11 residues in the CDR3. Germline assignment: CDR1 SQVTM and CDR2 ANQGSEA. This chain uses TRBV29-1 with TRBJ1-2; D remains ambiguous. The sample was peripheral blood. The sequence was obtained from a man between 70 and 80 years old with active COVID-19. CDR3 DNA: TGCAGCGTTGAAGGCGGCCGTGGCTACACCTTC. Its translation is CSVEGGRGYTF.